The entry below gives a single TCR beta chain sequence along with its context. As yet, its antigen is unknown. Germline lookup yields CDR1 SQVTM and CDR2 ANQGSEA. The CDR3 length is 11 residues. Between the trimmed V and J ends, which lost 7 bases and 4 bases, there was a span of 10 bases. Using immunoSEQ multiplex PCR, the repertoire was profiled, and TCRdb retains in-frame clones only, with some absent. The sample holds under 850,000 clones, 72% seen once. This specimen belongs to a study of shared clonotypes between healthy human individuals. Study-level points and caveats: A generally larger estimated richness was seen in naive subsets than in memory subsets.

The specimen sequenced was memory CD4+ T cells sorted from blood. Subset given: CD45RA-negative fraction. The receptor was derived from a woman aged 25 to 39 in good health. The J gene is TRBJ2-5, the V gene TRBV29-1; D is unclear. Here the CDR3 reads CSGFERETQYF. CDR3 nucleotide sequence: TGCAGCGGGTTCGAACGAGAGACCCAGTACTTC.